Presented here are 7 T cell receptor beta chains from one specimen sequenced in a study of T cells after posttransplantation cyclophosphamide (dated by TCRdb to the mid-2010s). The method behind the library was the immunoSEQ multiplex PCR assay. TCRdb carries this immuneACCESS record with in-frame sequences only. Its versions omit some clonotypes, under half of them owing to an unresolved V gene in the studies checked, with the rest unexplained. This sample gives roughly 19,000 clones in total; approximately 92% of them show up just once. The top ten constitute about 2% of the sample. The control group consisted of 11 patients who received myeloablative marrow transplants with methotrexate plus a calcineurin inhibitor and who were sampled 1 year after transplant. This sample comprised PBMCs, obtained about 350 days after allogeneic stem cell transplant with calcineurin inhibitor and methotrexate. The receptors originated from a female patient in her 30s who received an allogeneic stem cell transplant from an unrelated donor, was CMV-positive, and had acute and chronic GVHD. Post transplant, some T cells may arise from the graft donor.

The V call is TRBV18, the J call TRBJ2-5; TRBD1 is a possible D gene (5 bases). The ends were cut back, 11 bases at V and 2 bases at J, with 18 bases in the middle. Germline assignment: CDR1 KGHSH and CDR2 LQKENI. CDR3 length: 14 amino acids. Written as DNA, the CDR3 is TGTGCCTCCTCGCGGCAGGGCCCACAAGAGACCCAGTACTTC. It codes for CASSRQGPQETQYF. Looking up the rest from reference TRBV18 and TRBJ2-5 gives the full variable domain: NAGVMQNPRHLVRRRGQEARLRCSPMKGHSHVYWYRQLPEEGLKFMVYLQKENIIDESGMPKERFSAEFPKEGPSILRIQQVVRGDSAAYFCASSRQGPQETQYFGPGTRLLVL.

In its sample, this clone was seen once. The identical CDR3 is also encoded by other nucleotide sequences in the sample. The genes are TRBV6-5 and TRBJ2-7; 8 bases are a match to TRBD1. V trimming: 8 bases; J trimming: 3 bases; junction bases outside the gene matches: 9. Germline V gene sequence: CDR1 MNHEY, CDR2 SVGAGI. The CDR3 loop spans 14 amino acids. The CDR3 bases are TGTGCCAGCCCCCCGACAGGGGAGAGCTACGAGCAGTACGTC. Translated, it gives CASPPTGESYEQYV.

The V and J genes are TRBV7-9 and TRBJ2-7; maybe TRBD2 (5 bases). V was trimmed by 5 bases and J by 1 base, leaving 15 bases between them. In germline, CDR1 is SEHNR, CDR2 FQNEAQ (reference sequence). The CDR3 is 15 amino acids. The CDR3 region has the DNA TGTGCCAGCAGCCCCCGGGGTAGCAGATCCTACGAGCAGTACTTC. It translates to CASSPRGSRSYEQYF.

The gene calls are TRBV7-9 and TRBJ2-1; 9 bases match TRBD2. With V trimmed by 1 base and J by 5 bases, 9 bases remained unmatched. The germline V gene has CDR1 SEHNR and CDR2 FQNEAQ (reference sequence). The CDR3 spans 17 residues. This CDR3 is CASSLDWREGYNNEQFF. DNA of the CDR3: TGTGCCAGCAGCTTAGACTGGCGGGAGGGGTACAACAATGAGCAGTTCTTC. The full variable domain, in which reference TRBV7-9 and TRBJ2-1 provide the parts outside the CDR3, is DTGVSQNPRHKITKRGQNVTFRCDPISEHNRLYWYRQTLGQGPEFLTYFQNEAQLEKSRLLSDRFSAERPKGSFSTLEIQRTEQGDSAMYLCASSLDWREGYNNEQFFGPGTRLTVL.

The chain couples TRBV2 to TRBJ1-1, with 8 bases matching TRBD1. This CDR3 comprises 13 residues. Germline CDR1 SNHLY, CDR2 FYNNEI. Losses at the gene ends were 2 bases for V and 8 bases for J; bases not matched to a gene: 4. The CDR3, as DNA: TGTGCCAGCAGTGAAAGGACAGGGCACGAAGCTTTCTTT. Protein sequence: CASSERTGHEAFF.

The CDR3 DNA reads as TGCGCCAGCAGCCAAGGCATCGGGGCTAACTATGGCTACACCTTC. It is translated as CASSQGIGANYGYTF. The chain employs TRBV4-3 and TRBJ1-2, with D uncertain. Germline CDR1 reads LGHNA; CDR2 reads YSLEER. V dropped 1 base and J dropped 0 bases, with 9 bases sitting between them. The CDR3 consists of 15 residues.

The V and J genes are TRBV19 and TRBJ1-5; D unclear. The CDR3 runs 15 residues. The V gene lost 1 base and the J gene lost 0 bases, with 7 bases spanning the gap. Looked up from germline, CDR1 is LNHDA and CDR2 is SQIVND (reference sequence). The DNA for the CDR3 is TGTGCCAGTAGTATAGGGGCAGTTAGCAATCAGCCCCAGCATTTT. Its protein product is CASSIGAVSNQPQHF.